The following is a TCR beta chain sequence with its context. The junction departs from germline at one end; a sequencing error may be responsible. TCRdb passed the RT-PCR reads through MiXCR, listing each CDR3 protein once. Of 150,000 or so distinct CDR3 sequences listed, nearly 25% are singletons. This sample was taken from a study of patients and donors after allogeneic stem cell transplantation. This sequence was found in a human donor who was either an allogeneic HSCT recipient or a stem cell or donor lymphocyte infusion donor (not recorded which). It is not recorded whose cells these are; they may come from a transplant donor. The sequenced material came from blood, either unsorted or a sorted T cell fraction (not recorded which).

The CDR3 DNA sequence: TGCGCCAGCAGCAAAGATAGGGACAATGAGCAGTTCTTC. Its translation: CASSKDRDNEQFF. The rearrangement uses TRBV4-3 and TRBJ2-1; D remains ambiguous. Germline V CDR1 and CDR2: LGHNA, YSLEER. The length of the CDR3 is 13 residues.